The clone carrying this T cell receptor beta chain was observed at least ten times. What it binds is not known. The data are from a study of T cells after yellow fever vaccination. The CDR3 spans 17 residues. CDR1 is SEHNR, CDR2 FQNEAQ, per germline (reference sequence). The junction had 8 bases not matched to a gene; V was cut back by 4 bases and J by 2 bases. Findings and limits, study-wide: Post-booster reappearance was seen for most primary-vaccination clones (roughly 97% CD4, about 88% CD8).

TCRdb called the 5' RACE reads again in MiXCR, with one record for every CDR3 protein. The profile shows a few hundred thousand distinct CDR3 sequences, 6.5% to 8.5% of them singletons. The chain carries TRBV7-9 and TRBJ2-3; 11 bases line up with TRBD2. The sequences come from PBMCs, collected approximately 40 days after the first yellow fever vaccination. This clonotype was obtained from a man younger than 35 who received the YFV17D yellow fever vaccine. CDR3 loop: CASSSTLAGGITDTQYF. The CDR3 DNA is TGTGCCAGCAGCTCAACGCTAGCGGGGGGTATCACAGATACGCAGTATTTT.